The present TCR beta chain was sequenced within a study of blood T cells in healthy people across ages. Study-wide findings and caveats: While age rose, TCR beta diversity per million T cells dropped in a roughly linear way.

Notes on this clonotype: Its antigen is as yet unknown. A single base separates this from a much larger clone, so it may be a read error.

There were at least 5 micrograms of total RNA extracted from every sample. Germline CDR1 DFQATT, CDR2 SNEGSKA (reference sequence). Germline trimming cut 6 bases from V and 8 bases from J; bases unmatched to any gene: 13. This CDR3 has 15 amino acids. The authors ran a second PCR of roughly 6 to 12 cycles using a sample-barcoded 5' primer and a J-beta primer mix. One entry per CDR3 protein results from TCRdb running MiXCR on the 5' RACE reads. The sample carries 1.5 million to 2 million distinct CDR3 sequences, 28% recorded once. The sequenced material came from blood. This TCR came from a woman in her twenties or thirties in good health. V gene TRBV20-1 combines with J gene TRBJ2-1; TRBD2 aligns across 10 bases. In DNA form, the CDR3 reads TGCAGTGCCCCAGGACCAGCGGGGGGGCTGTATGAGCAGTTCTTC. This encodes CSAPGPAGGLYEQFF.